The rows below give T cell receptor beta chains drawn from one sample of a study of OX40 agonist ivuxolimab in advanced cancers. Repertoires were generated with immunoSEQ multiplex PCR, while TCRdb's copy carries only in-frame clones and drops some. The repertoire holds around 86,000 clones, with roughly 90% as singletons. Source: CD4+ or CD8+ T cells sorted from blood, taken in a trial of the OX40 agonist ivuxolimab. These receptors were taken from an adult with an advanced solid tumor such as melanoma, head and neck, liver or kidney cancer. The CDR3 runs from the conserved cysteine through the conserved F or W. A D gene is named only where the DNA matches it firmly. Part of the rows lack a size; the others show once, few, many or a class for expanded clones.

-	TRBV18	few	TRBJ2-5	TGTGCCAGCTCACTTTATCAGGGACCGCTCGGAGAGACCCAGTACTTC	CASSLYQGPLGETQYF
TRBD1	TRBV13	-	TRBJ2-5	TGTGCCAGCAGCATCCGACAGGGACGAGAGACCCAGTACTTC	CASSIRQGRETQYF
TRBD1	TRBV14	-	TRBJ1-3	TGTGCCAGCAGCCATCTGGGACAGGGGAGTACCATATATTTT	CASSHLGQGSTIYF
-	TRBV7-2	-	TRBJ1-1	TGTGCCAGCAGCTTAGCCGCCTCCATGAACACTGAAGCTTTCTTT	CASSLAASMNTEAFF
-	TRBV19	-	TRBJ1-2	TGTGCCAGTAGTATAGGCCGTCTCGGCAACTATGGCTACACCTTC	CASSIGRLGNYGYTF
TRBD1	TRBV19	-	TRBJ2-7	TGTGCCAGTAGTACGCGACAGGGAATCGAGCAGTACTTC	CASSTRQGIEQYF
TRBD1	TRBV6-5	-	TRBJ2-3	TGTGCCAGCAGACGGACAGGGGGCACGGATACGCAGTATTTT	CASRRTGGTDTQYF
-	TRBV7-8	-	TRBJ1-3	TGTGCCAGCAGCCTACAGAGGGGGGCTGGAAACACCATATATTTT	CASSLQRGAGNTIYF
TRBD1	TRBV7-9	few	TRBJ1-2	TGTGCCAGCAGCGAAGGGGGCCTAGGCTATGGCTACACCTTC	CASSEGGLGYGYTF
-	TRBV10-1	few	TRBJ1-1	TGCGCCAGCAGTGATCCGGCAGGGGCTGAAGCTTTCTTT	CASSDPAGAEAFF